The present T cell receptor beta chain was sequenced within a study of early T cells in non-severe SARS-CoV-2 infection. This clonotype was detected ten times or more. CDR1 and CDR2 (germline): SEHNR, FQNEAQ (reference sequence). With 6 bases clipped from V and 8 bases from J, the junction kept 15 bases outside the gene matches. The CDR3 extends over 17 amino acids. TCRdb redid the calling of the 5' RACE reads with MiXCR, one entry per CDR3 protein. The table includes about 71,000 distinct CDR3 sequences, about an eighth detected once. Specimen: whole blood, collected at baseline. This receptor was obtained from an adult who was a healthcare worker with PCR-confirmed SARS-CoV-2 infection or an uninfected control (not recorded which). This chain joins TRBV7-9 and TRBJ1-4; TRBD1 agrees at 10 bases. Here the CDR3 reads CASSPGTGEAIGEKLFF. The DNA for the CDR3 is TGTGCCAGCAGTCCCGGGACAGGGGAGGCGATCGGAGAAAAACTGTTTTTT.